Below, 3 T cell receptor beta chains from the same sample are listed, as sequenced in a study of shared clonotypes between healthy human individuals. Sequencing used immunoSEQ multiplex PCR; TCRdb keeps in-frame clones, though not all of them. The sample lists about half a million clones; around 80% were seen once. The sequencing sample was made of PBMCs. Receptors were obtained from a woman aged 40 to 50 in good health. Some clones in this sample may be carry-over from other donors' samples.

Note on this clone: A far larger clone is a single base away, which makes a read error likely. This sequence joins TRBV6-1 and TRBJ2-7, with 7 bases matching TRBD2. With 5 bases clipped from V and 0 bases from J, the junction kept 7 bases outside the gene matches. This CDR3 has 15 residues. Germline V lookup: CDR1 MNHNS, CDR2 SASEGT. CDR3 DNA: TGTGCCAGCAGTCCTCGACGGGAGGCCTCCTACGAGCAGTACTTC. It yields the protein CASSPRREASYEQYF.

There are a few counts of this clone. V usage is TRBV6-5 and J usage is TRBJ1-2; D remains ambiguous. Per germline, CDR1 MNHEY and CDR2 SVGAGI. The CDR3 sequence is 12 residues long. V lost 5 bases and J lost 4, with 8 bases in between. The CDR3 is CASSNRVYGYTF. The CDR3 region has the DNA TGTGCCAGCAGTAACAGAGTCTATGGCTACACCTTC.

This rearrangement joins TRBV2 to TRBJ2-1; TRBD1 matches 7 bases. Losses at the gene ends were 6 bases for V and 9 bases for J; bases not matched to a gene: 5. From germline, CDR1 is SNHLY and CDR2 FYNNEI. This CDR3 contains 12 residues. This chain's CDR3 is CASRTQGIEQFF. CDR3 in DNA: TGTGCCAGCAGGACACAGGGGATTGAGCAGTTCTTC.